What follows is one T cell receptor beta chain and its context. What it binds is not known. PCR used 60 Vbeta primers and 13 Jbeta primers. Method: immunoSEQ multiplex PCR; TCRdb's copy keeps in-frame clones and lacks some. The data hold approximately 99,000 clones, with 81% observed a single time. Germline CDR1 SGHDN, CDR2 FVKESK. The CDR3 covers 14 residues. Trimming cost V 1 base and J 1 base, with 2 bases left between them. The data stem from a study of cytomegalovirus exposure and HLA in healthy donors. Findings and limits, study-wide: Earlier analysis yielded a pattern in which most TCR beta V segments were productive about 87% or about 30% of the time. Excluded: some indistinguishable V segments such as TRBV6-2 and TRBV6-3. The classifier reportedly diagnosed cytomegalovirus status with high specificity and sensitivity.

The material sequenced was PBMCs. The chain uses TRBV14 and TRBJ2-6, with D unresolved. The clonotype comes from a man aged 40-49 years in good health and CMV-seropositive. DNA of the CDR3: TGTGCCAGCAGCCAAGTATCTGGGGCCAACGTCCTGACTTTC. It is translated as CASSQVSGANVLTF.